The T cell receptor (beta chain) under discussion was sequenced for a study of beta chain features in type 1 diabetes. Study-level findings and limits: TCRB rearrangement may or may not be influenced by HLA type; here this remained unresolved. Shorter TCRB CDR3s, moderately but significantly so, marked every one of the four CD4+ subsets in Type 1 diabetes patients.

This clone was counted ten times or more. The antigen is undetermined. Germline assignment: CDR1 SGHTA and CDR2 FQGNSA. The germline V and J ends were trimmed by 5 bases and 6 bases, with 20 bases remaining between them. This CDR3 region has 15 residues. As every portion of the isolated RNA was reverse transcribed, the sequencing read expressed TCRB transcripts. The method was immunoSEQ multiplex PCR; TCRdb's version includes in-frame clones alone and lacks a portion of them. The table includes under 400,000 clones, approximately 14% detected once. This chain uses TRBV7-2 with TRBJ2-7, with D possibly matching TRBD2 (7 bases). The TCR was taken from a man aged 25 to 40 in good health. Sequences were obtained from central memory CD4+ T cells from blood. CDR3 in amino acids: CASSPAGGGSSEQYV. The CDR3 DNA follows: TGTGCCAGCAGCCCCGCCGGGGGCGGGAGCTCCGAGCAGTACGTC.